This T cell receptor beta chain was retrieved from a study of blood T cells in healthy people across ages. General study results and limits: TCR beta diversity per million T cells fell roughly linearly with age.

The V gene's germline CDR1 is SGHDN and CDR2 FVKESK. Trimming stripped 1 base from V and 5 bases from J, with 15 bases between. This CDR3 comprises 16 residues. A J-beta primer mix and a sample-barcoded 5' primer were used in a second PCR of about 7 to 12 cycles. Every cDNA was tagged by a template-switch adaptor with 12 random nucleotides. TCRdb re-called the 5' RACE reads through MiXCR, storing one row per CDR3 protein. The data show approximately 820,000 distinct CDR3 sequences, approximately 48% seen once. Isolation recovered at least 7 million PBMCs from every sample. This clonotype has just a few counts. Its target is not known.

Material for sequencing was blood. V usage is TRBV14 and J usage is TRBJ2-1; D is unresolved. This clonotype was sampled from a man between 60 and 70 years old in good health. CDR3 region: CASSQALGTPNNEQFF. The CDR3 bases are TGTGCCAGCAGCCAAGCCCTGGGAACTCCCAACAATGAGCAGTTCTTC.